This is a list of T cell receptor beta chains from one sample in a study of shared clonotypes between healthy human individuals. Repertoires were generated with immunoSEQ multiplex PCR, while TCRdb's copy carries only in-frame clones and drops some. The data contain some 200,000 clones, approximately 65% of them singletons. Sequencing input: memory CD4+ T cells sorted from blood. The receptors were gathered from a man younger than 40 in good health. CDR3s leave out the opening cysteine and the closing phenylalanine or tryptophan. Fields, in order: V gene, J gene, CDR3 protein.

TRBV5-1	TRBJ2-5	ASQKGAGLIAGETQY
TRBV29-1	TRBJ2-1	SVERLAGAEGQF
TRBV7-2	TRBJ2-1	ASSRFREQF
TRBV6-1	TRBJ2-1	ASSERPYNEQF
TRBV21-1	TRBJ1-2	ASTQLWGGANYGYT
TRBV6-1	TRBJ2-7	ASSGGTGGYEQY
TRBV6-6	TRBJ1-1	ASSYLGVSATEAF
TRBV5-1	TRBJ2-5	ASSLFEGPQGTQY
TRBV11-2	TRBJ2-7	ASSSRTGLSPPAPEQY
TRBV27	TRBJ1-1	ASSLYPPQGNTEAF
TRBV25-1	TRBJ2-7	ATTGLAKSVSSYEQY
TRBV5-4	TRBJ2-2	ASSSEVGLTGELF
TRBV5-1	TRBJ1-5	ASSLSSGSNQPQH
TRBV9	TRBJ2-2	ASSVLGTDSGELF
TRBV5-4	TRBJ2-3	ASSLPGDTDTQY
TRBV27	TRBJ1-1	ASRDSGDPEAF
TRBV25-1	TRBJ2-7	ASGGIGEQY
TRBV29-1	TRBJ2-1	SSSGTNRGSYNEQF
TRBV4-1	TRBJ2-7	ASSQVLDRVKQY
TRBV14	TRBJ2-1	ASSQLPGRGQYNEQF
TRBV6-1	TRBJ2-2	ASSEAMDPRSGELF
TRBV5-1	TRBJ1-1	ASSSLGMWSTGENTEAF
TRBV7-6	TRBJ2-2	ASSLDSLGTGELF
TRBV28	TRBJ2-7	ASRVQGAVSYEQY
TRBV6-5	TRBJ2-7	ASRTSGGRSEQY
TRBV5-1	TRBJ2-1	ASSLAGGLGNEQF
TRBV18	TRBJ2-1	ASSPPSFNEQF
TRBV5-1	TRBJ2-7	ASSLLGQGLSHEQY
TRBV11-2	TRBJ1-3	ASSAGLTIY